This TCR beta chain was identified in a study of T cells in tuberculosis. CDR1 is SGHDT, CDR2 YYEEEE, per germline. The CDR3 consists of 16 residues. V was pared by 4 bases and J by 4 bases, with 20 bases between. This clone occurred a few times. Specified time point: new active TB diagnosis, blood taken before or within 7 days of starting treatment. Here immunoSEQ multiplex PCR was the method, and the copy in TCRdb shows in-frame clones only, minus some. The data contain under 30,000 clones, just over 90% of them singletons. The sequencing used PBMCs, collected at tuberculosis diagnosis. The chain couples TRBV5-6 to TRBJ1-2; D not certain. The sequence came from an adult with tuberculosis. CDR3 in amino acids: CASSSSRVPRGYGYTF. The CDR3 nucleotides read TGTGCCAGCAGCAGCAGTCGAGTCCCCAGAGGCTATGGCTACACCTTC.